A single sample is the source of the 7 T cell receptor beta chains below, sequenced in a study of blood T cell repertoires in COVID-19. Sequencing used immunoSEQ multiplex PCR; TCRdb keeps in-frame clones, though not all of them. The sample includes approximately 220,000 clones, 75% to 90% of them seen just once. Sequenced input: peripheral blood. Receptors were obtained from a man aged 40-55 years with acute or convalescent COVID-19.

This clone was observed a handful of times. The rearrangement links TRBV3-1 (or the pseudogene TRBV3-2) to TRBJ2-3; TRBD1 aligns across 9 bases. V lost 0 bases, J lost 3 bases, and 4 bases stayed unmatched. Per germline, CDR1 LGHDT and CDR2 YNNKEL (reference sequence). The CDR3 has 16 amino acids. In DNA form, the CDR3 reads TGTGCCAGCAGCCAAGACCCGGGACAGGGTACAGATACGCAGTATTTT. Protein sequence: CASSQDPGQGTDTQYF.

This sequence joins TRBV7-3 and TRBJ2-3; D uncertain. Germline values: CDR1 SGHTA, CDR2 FQGTGA. Trimming removed 1 base at V and 2 bases at J, with 13 bases between. The CDR3 is 16 residues long. CDR3 coding DNA: TGTGCCAGCAGCTTAATATTCCCTTCTACCACAGATACGCAGTATTTT. Its protein product is CASSLIFPSTTDTQYF.

The chain joins TRBV19 to TRBJ2-5; the D is unclear. This CDR3 contains 11 residues. The V end lost 4 bases, the J end lost 5 bases, and 5 bases lay between the germline ends. Looked up from germline, CDR1 is LNHDA and CDR2 is SQIVND (reference sequence). The CDR3, as DNA: TGTGCCAGTAGTAATCTTGAGACCCAGTACTTC. Protein sequence: CASSNLETQYF.

The gene calls are TRBV19 and TRBJ1-1; D not certain. Germline V lookup: CDR1 LNHDA, CDR2 SQIVND (reference sequence). The CDR3 has 14 amino acids. Trimming took off 7 bases at V and 0 bases at J, with 12 bases between the two ends. DNA of the CDR3: TGTGCCAGTATCAGAAGCGGGATGAACACTGAAGCTTTCTTT. It translates to CASIRSGMNTEAFF. Supplemented by reference TRBV19 and TRBJ1-1, the full variable domain reads DGGITQSPKYLFRKEGQNVTLSCEQNLNHDAMYWYRQDPGQGLRLIYYSQIVNDFQKGDIAEGYSVSREKKESFPLTVTSAQKNPTAFYLCASIRSGMNTEAFFGQGTRLTVV.

The chain is built from TRBV7-2 and TRBJ2-5; TRBD2 matches at 7 bases. Germline assignment: CDR1 SGHTA and CDR2 FQGNSA. The CDR3 contains 17 residues. Trimming removed 3 bases from V and 5 bases from J; junction bases left unmatched: 15. The CDR3 DNA is TGTGCCAGCAGCTTCAGAATGAGCGGGACCGGCGGGGAGACCCAGTACTTC. It is translated as CASSFRMSGTGGETQYF.

The chain recombines TRBV5-1 with TRBJ2-1, with TRBD1 identical over 7 bases. There are 15 residues in the CDR3. Germline V gene sequence: CDR1 SGHRS, CDR2 YFSETQ. The ends lost 0 bases at V and 3 bases at J; junction bases unmatched: 3. The CDR3 nucleotides read TGCGCCAGCAGCTTGGAAGGGACAGACTACAATGAGCAGTTCTTC. Translation: CASSLEGTDYNEQFF.

This chain links TRBV5-1 with TRBJ2-1; 9 nucleotides align to TRBD2. The length of the CDR3 is 16 residues. With 3 bases clipped from V and 3 bases from J, the junction kept 7 bases outside the gene matches. Germline CDR1 reads SGHRS; CDR2 reads YFSETQ. For the CDR3, the DNA is TGCGCCAGCAGCTGGATGGTTAGCGGGAGCTACAATGAGCAGTTCTTC. Translating it yields CASSWMVSGSYNEQFF.